These 12 T cell receptor beta chains were sequenced from one sample in a study of cytomegalovirus exposure and HLA in healthy donors. Primers: 60 Vbeta forward and 13 Jbeta reverse. TCRdb's copy holds only in-frame clones and misses some; the assay was immunoSEQ multiplex PCR. The sample includes 45,000 or so clones, roughly 69% of them seen just once. The sample taken for sequencing was PBMCs. The receptors derive from a woman between 25 and 40 years old in good health and CMV-seronegative.

The V gene is TRBV30, the J gene TRBJ1-6, with D possibly being TRBD1 (6 bases). The germline CDR1 and CDR2 sequences are GTSNPN and SVGIG (reference sequence). There are 13 residues in the CDR3. The V end lost 4 bases, the J end lost 8 bases, and 12 bases lay between the germline ends. The CDR3 nucleotides are TGTGCCTGGATGCAGGGGATGCATTCACCCCTCCACTTT. Translated: CAWMQGMHSPLHF.

The chain carries TRBV28 and TRBJ1-2, with D hard to call. Per the germline V gene, CDR1 is MDHEN and CDR2 is SYDVKM. V lost 0 bases, J lost 0 bases, and 14 bases lay in between. CDR3 size: 17 residues. CDR3 bases: TGTGCCAGCAGTTTATGGTCTCGTGCAGTCTCTAACTATGGCTACACCTTC. Protein sequence: CASSLWSRAVSNYGYTF.

The chain links TRBV29-1 to TRBJ2-2, with 9 positions matching TRBD1. The CDR3 runs 19 residues. Germline-derived CDR1 and CDR2 are SQVTM and ANQGSEA. J lost 2 bases, V lost 5 bases, and 18 bases had no gene match. The CDR3, as DNA: TGCAGCGTTCATTCTGGGGCCGGACAGGGGTTTTTCAACACCGGGGAGCTGTTTTTT. Its protein product is CSVHSGAGQGFFNTGELFF.

In this sample, this clone turned up a few times. The chain is built from TRBV5-1 and TRBJ2-3; D remains ambiguous. The V gene's germline CDR1 is SGHRS and CDR2 YFSETQ. The CDR3 is made up of 16 amino acids. Trimming removed 2 bases from V and 0 bases from J, with 13 bases in between. CDR3 sequence: CASSFEQPTSTDTQYF. The CDR3 DNA is TGCGCCAGCAGCTTTGAACAACCAACAAGCACAGATACGCAGTATTTT. The whole variable domain, remainder taken from reference TRBV5-1 and TRBJ2-3, is KAGVTQTPRYLIKTRGQQVTLSCSPISGHRSVSWYQQTPGQGLQFLFEYFSETQRNKGNFPGRFSGRQFSNSRSEMNVSTLELGDSALYLCASSFEQPTSTDTQYFGPGTRLTVL.

A word on this clone: One end of the junction is discordant with germline, which a read error may explain. The same CDR3 can be traced to other DNA sequences in this sample. V is TRBV7-2 and J is TRBJ2-2, with 11 positions matching TRBD2. The CDR3 is 14 residues long. Per germline, CDR1 SGHTA and CDR2 FQGNSA. CDR3 protein: CASSLAGGTGELFF. The CDR3, as DNA: TGTGCCAGCAGCCTAGCGGGAGGCACCGGGGAGCTGTTTTTT. Full variable domain (missing parts from reference TRBV7-2 and TRBJ2-2): GAGVSQSPSNKVTEKGKDVELRCDPISGHTALYWYRQSLGQGLEFLIYFQGNSAPDKSGLPSDRFSAERTGGSVSTLTIQRTQQEDSAVYLCASSLAGGTGELFFGEGSRLTVL.

This clone was seen once. The gene calls are TRBV7-3 and TRBJ2-1, with a tentative D call TRBD2 (6 bases). Germline values: CDR1 SGHTA, CDR2 FQGTGA. Trimming stripped 5 bases from V and 7 bases from J, with 12 bases between. This CDR3 has 13 amino acids. The CDR3 DNA sequence: TGTGCCAGCAGCGTACTACGGGGGAATGAGCAGTTCTTC. This translates into CASSVLRGNEQFF. The entire variable domain, with the rest obtained from reference TRBV7-3 and TRBJ2-1, is as follows: GAGVSQTPSNKVTEKGKYVELRCDPISGHTALYWYRQSLGQGPEFLIYFQGTGAADDSGLPNDRFFAVRPEGSVSTLKIQRTERGDSAVYLCASSVLRGNEQFFGPGTRLTVL.

This clone was recorded a few times. CDR3 sequence (DNA): TGTGCCAGCAAACTAGAAAGTTCTGGAAACACCATATATTTT. Translation: CASKLESSGNTIYF. The chain recombines TRBV6-5 with TRBJ1-3; D is undetermined. Trimming stripped 7 bases from V and 1 base from J, with 11 bases between. The CDR3 has 14 residues. Germline CDR1 is MNHEY and CDR2 is SVGAGI.

The J gene is TRBJ2-6, the V gene TRBV5-1; TRBD2 is a possible D gene (6 bases). Trimming left V 3 bases short and J 1 base short, with 11 bases between. Looked up from germline, CDR1 is SGHRS and CDR2 is YFSETQ. The CDR3 has 16 amino acids. CDR3 region: CASSSTGVSGANVLTF. The CDR3 DNA reads TGCGCCAGCAGCTCAACGGGGGTATCTGGGGCCAACGTCCTGACTTTC.

The chain links TRBV27 to TRBJ2-7, with 7 bases matching TRBD1. The CDR3 spans 14 residues. Germline V gene data show CDR1 as MNHEY and CDR2 as SMNVEV (reference sequence). V lost 5 bases, J lost 2 bases, and 6 bases stayed unmatched. CDR3 amino acids: CASSPGTVAYEQYF. The CDR3 DNA reads as TGTGCCAGCAGTCCAGGGACAGTGGCCTACGAGCAGTACTTC.

The V gene is TRBV6-5, the J gene TRBJ2-7; D perhaps matches TRBD2 (6 bases). V was cut by 3 bases and J by 3 bases, with 9 bases left in between. This CDR3 spans 13 amino acids. Germline V CDR1 and CDR2: MNHEY, SVGAGI. The CDR3 loop reads CASSYRGDYEQYF. As DNA, the CDR3 is TGTGCCAGCAGTTATCGCGGGGACTACGAGCAGTACTTC.

The gene calls are TRBV28 and TRBJ2-7; maybe TRBD2 (5 bases). The CDR3 consists of 13 residues. The germline CDR1 and CDR2 sequences are MDHEN and SYDVKM. Trimming removed 2 bases from V and 0 bases from J, with 5 bases in between. CDR3 nucleotides: TGTGCCAGCAGTTTAGGGAGCTCCTACGAGCAGTACTTC. The encoded protein is CASSLGSSYEQYF.

This sequence joins TRBV30 and TRBJ1-1, with 9 bases matching TRBD1. From germline, CDR1 is GTSNPN and CDR2 SVGIG (reference sequence). Trimming cost V 5 bases and J 10 bases; bases outside gene matches: 8. The CDR3 runs 12 residues. DNA of the CDR3: TGTGCCTGGGGGGGACAGGGAGGTGGAGCTTTCTTT. Protein product: CAWGGQGGGAFF.